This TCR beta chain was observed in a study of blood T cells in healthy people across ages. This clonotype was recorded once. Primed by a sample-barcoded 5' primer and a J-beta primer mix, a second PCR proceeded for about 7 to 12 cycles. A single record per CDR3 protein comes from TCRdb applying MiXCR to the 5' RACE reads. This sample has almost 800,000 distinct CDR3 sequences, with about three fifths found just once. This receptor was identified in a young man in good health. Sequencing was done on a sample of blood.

As DNA, the CDR3 is TGTGCCAGCAGTTCCGGGGGGGGTTGGGACTCTGGGGCCAACGTCCTGACTTTC. Its protein is CASSSGGGWDSGANVLTF. The chain employs TRBV12-3 or TRBV12-4 and TRBJ2-6; 8 nucleotides agree with TRBD2. The CDR3 has 18 amino acids. The ends lost 4 bases at V and 0 bases at J; junction bases unmatched: 8.